The text below deals with one TCR beta chain. The data were obtained in a study of cytomegalovirus exposure and HLA in healthy donors. Primers included in the PCR were 60 Vbeta and 13 Jbeta primers. Sequenced by immunoSEQ multiplex PCR; TCRdb stores in-frame clones only, minus some. The repertoire holds some 130,000 clones, 65% to 70% seen once, with about 1.5% in the top ten. The CDR3 is made up of 15 amino acids. Germline V gene sequence: CDR1 KGHSH, CDR2 LQKENI. V was pared by 2 bases and J by 2 bases, with 12 bases between. What was sequenced was PBMCs. This TCR was sampled from a human donor in good health. The genes are TRBV18 and TRBJ1-1; D might be TRBD1 (5 bases). The CDR3 coding sequence is TGTGCCAGCTCACCAACTGAAGGGACTAACACTGAAGCTTTCTTT. It translates to CASSPTEGTNTEAFF.